One and the same sample provided the 32 T cell receptor beta chains below, sequenced in a study of tumor-infiltrating lymphocytes in primary liver carcinoma. A constant-region primer primed TCR beta cDNA synthesis from 500 to 550 ng of total RNA. Investigators got TCR beta libraries out of three nested multiplex PCR rounds, done with slightly modified ARM-PCR. Investigators reported that the first two PCR rounds, at approximately 11 cycles each, used TRBV1-TRBV30 forward primers with a C-beta reverse primer. TCRdb ran MiXCR on the multiplex PCR reads and lists one entry per CDR3 protein. The sample yields under 90,000 distinct CDR3 sequences, about three quarters seen once. From approximately 20-30 mg of unsorted bulk tissue, DNA and RNA were co-extracted together. Sample: liver tumor tissue from sampling region 1. The subset denotes: tumor region T1, superior pole. These receptor sequences come from a man aged 40-50 years with primary liver carcinoma and hepatitis B virus infection.

As regards this clonotype: This may be a read error: a much more frequent sequence differs by one nucleotide. The chain joins TRBV5-1 to TRBJ2-2, with D possibly being TRBD2 (6 bases). The CDR3 loop spans 13 amino acids. CDR1 and CDR2 (germline): SGHRS, YFSETQ. V dropped 10 bases and J dropped 8 bases, with 18 bases sitting between them. This CDR3 is CAGRGGESGELFF. The CDR3 DNA is TGCGCCGGCCGTGGAGGGGAATCTGGGGAGCTGTTTTTT.

This chain connects TRBV24-1 to TRBJ2-7, with 8 bases that match TRBD1. The CDR3 extends over 16 amino acids. The trim removed 5 bases at V and 1 base at J, leaving 9 bases unmatched. Germline CDR1 KGHDR, CDR2 SFDVKD. The CDR3 DNA sequence: TGTGCCACCAGTGGGGCGGACAGGGATGGTTCCTACGAGCAGTACTTC. Translated, it gives CATSGADRDGSYEQYF.

Details on this clonotype: The junction does not match germline at one end; this may be a read error. The chain couples TRBV6-5 to TRBJ2-7; D may correspond to TRBD1 or TRBD2 (6 bases each). The CDR3 spans 18 residues. Germline CDR1 is MNHEY and CDR2 is SVGAGI. CDR3 sequence (DNA): TGTGCCATCAGCCTGCTAGGGCTGAACTATTCGGGGGCCTACGAGCAGTACTTT. Encoded protein: CAISLLGLNYSGAYEQYF.

Concerning this clonotype itself: The junction and the germline gene differ at one end; a read error may be behind it. The rearrangement joins TRBV10-2 to TRBJ2-1, with D perhaps assigned TRBD1 or TRBD2 (5 bases each). The CDR3 sequence is 12 residues long. The germline V gene has CDR1 WSHSY and CDR2 SAAADI. The CDR3 sequence: CARTGGYIEQFF. The CDR3 DNA reads TGCGCCAGAACAGGAGGCTACATTGAGCAGTTCTTC.

Regarding this clonotype: An end of the junction differs from the germline gene, which may be a read error. CDR3 DNA sequence: TGTGCCAGCAATGCCCAAACAGGGGGCTATGGCTACACATTC. It is translated as CASNAQTGGYGYTF. The chain couples TRBV2 to TRBJ1-2; TRBD1 matches at 9 bases. CDR1 SNHLY and CDR2 FYNNEI come from the germline V gene. The CDR3 extends over 14 amino acids. Supplemented by reference TRBV2 and TRBJ1-2, the full variable domain reads EPEVTQTPSHQVTQMGQEVILRCVPISNHLYFYWYRQILGQKVEFLVSFYNNEISEKSEIFDDQFSVERPDGSNFTLKIRSTKLEDSAMYFCASNAQTGGYGYTFGSGTRLTVV.

In the case of this clonotype: A junction boundary mismatches the germline segment, possibly from a read error. The chain links TRBV11-2 to TRBJ2-2, with D tentatively TRBD1 or TRBD2 (5 bases each). The length of the CDR3 is 15 residues. Germline CDR1 is SGHAT and CDR2 is FQNNGV. CDR3 region: CASTLVGRGTGDLFF. The CDR3, as DNA: TGTGCCAGTACCTTAGTCGGACGGGGCACCGGGGACCTGTTTTTT.

V usage is TRBV19 and J usage is TRBJ2-1; D gene uncertain. The CDR3 sequence is 11 residues long. Germline assignment: CDR1 LNHDA and CDR2 SQIVND (reference sequence). Trimming cost V 10 bases and J 9 bases, with 13 bases left between them. For the CDR3, the DNA is TGTGCCACTAGAAGGCAGAGTGAGCAGTTCTTC. This translates into CATRRQSEQFF.

This clonotype came up a few times. A much larger clone sits a single nucleotide away, making a read error possible. V and J are TRBV28 and TRBJ2-7, with TRBD1 matching 8 bases. CDR1 is MDHEN and CDR2 is SYDVKM in the germline V gene. The CDR3 extends over 15 amino acids. The CDR3 DNA reads as TGTGCCAGCAGTGGCAGGGGGCCCTTGATCTACGGGCAGTACTTC. It yields the protein CASSGRGPLIYGQYF.

In this sample, this clonotype turned up once. Since a much larger clone is just one base distant, this may be a read error. The chain links TRBV11-2 to TRBJ2-5; D gene ambiguous. Trimming stripped 0 bases from V and 5 bases from J, with 7 bases between. The length of the CDR3 is 13 residues. The germline V gene has CDR1 SGHAT and CDR2 FQNNGV. In nucleotides, the CDR3 is TGTGCCAGCAGCTTAGATTTTCAGGAGACCCAGTACTTC. Translation: CASSLDFQETQYF.

This clonotype was recorded many times. CDR3 in DNA: TGCGCCAGCAGCCAAGACCTTTATTACGAGCAGTACTTC. Translation gives CASSQDLYYEQYF. The rearrangement links TRBV4-1 to TRBJ2-7; D is unclear. This CDR3 contains 13 residues. V lost 0 bases and J 4 bases, leaving 7 bases between the germline ends. CDR1 is MGHRA, CDR2 YSYEKL, per germline.

The chain combines TRBV6-6 with TRBJ2-7, with D possibly being TRBD1 (7 bases). The germline V gene encodes CDR1 MNHNY and CDR2 SVGAGI (reference sequence). CDR3 length: 14 amino acids. The germline V and J ends were trimmed by 9 bases and 3 bases, with 18 bases remaining between them. The CDR3 DNA is TGTGCCAGGAAAATGGCGGGACAGAGCTACGAGCAGTACTTC. Translated, it gives CARKMAGQSYEQYF.

This clonotype was found once. One end of the junction fails to match germline, which may point to a read error. The chain has TRBV5-6 and TRBJ2-7, with D possibly being TRBD1 (5 bases). Germline V gene lookup returns CDR1 SGHDT and CDR2 YYEEEE. This CDR3 is built from 14 residues. The CDR3 here is CASSFTTESYEQYF. For the CDR3, the DNA is TGTGCCAGCAGCTTCACGACAGAGTCCTACGAGCAGTATTTC.

Concerning this clonotype itself: This may be a read error, as it is one base from a much larger clone. The J gene is TRBJ2-2, the V gene TRBV30, with D tentatively TRBD1 or TRBD2 (5 bases each). The CDR3 loop spans 15 amino acids. From germline, CDR1 is GTSNPN and CDR2 SVGIG (reference sequence). Trimming shortened V by 2 bases and J by 6 bases, and 16 bases separated the two germline ends. DNA of the CDR3: TGTGCCTGGAGTCGAGCCGGGACCAGGGCCGGGGAGCTGTTTTTT. It translates to CAWSRAGTRAGELFF.

The chain is built from TRBV12-3 or TRBV12-4 and TRBJ1-4; unclear D gene. V lost 7 bases and J 8 bases, leaving 11 bases between the germline ends. This CDR3 contains 12 residues. The CDR3 nucleotides are TGTGCCAGCACCCTAGGACTAGAAAAACTGTTTTTT. This codes for CASTLGLEKLFF.

The V call is TRBV12-3 or TRBV12-4, the J call TRBJ2-7; D is perhaps TRBD2 (5 bases). The CDR3 length is 13 residues. Deletions cut 9 bases from V and 4 bases from J, with 16 bases between. The CDR3 region has the DNA TGTGCCAGGACCCGACGGGAAGATTACGAGCAGTACTTC. As protein: CARTRREDYEQYF.

The V call is TRBV29-1, the J call TRBJ2-3; 7 nucleotides match TRBD2. CDR3 length equals 14 residues. V trimming: 8 bases; J trimming: 2 bases; junction bases outside the gene matches: 10. CDR1 is SQVTM, CDR2 ANQGSEA, per germline. The CDR3 reads CSTRLGRSTDTQYF. CDR3 nucleotide sequence: TGCAGCACCCGACTCGGGAGGTCCACAGATACGCAGTATTTT.

V gene TRBV12-3 or TRBV12-4 combines with J gene TRBJ2-7; D is perhaps TRBD1 (6 bases). Trimming shortened V by 3 bases and J by 7 bases, and 10 bases separated the two germline ends. The CDR3 is 12 residues long. The CDR3 region is CASSLPRGEQYF. The CDR3 nucleotides are TGTGCCAGCAGTTTGCCCAGGGGAGAGCAGTACTTC.

This clonotype has a single count. One end of the junction varies from germline; a read error may be responsible. This CDR3 reads CASMGWQSGDNGQFF. CDR3 nucleotides: TGTGCCAGCATGGGGTGGCAGAGCGGAGACAATGGGCAGTTCTTC. J is TRBJ2-1 and V is TRBV7-9; tentatively, D is TRBD2 (5 bases). The CDR3 length is 15 residues. Looked up from germline, CDR1 is SEHNR and CDR2 is FQNEAQ (reference sequence).

V usage is TRBV6-5 and J usage is TRBJ1-1; no reliable D call. With 4 bases removed from V and 9 bases from J, the gap between germline ends came to 15 bases. This CDR3 has 13 amino acids. Germline V gives CDR1 MNHEY, CDR2 SVGAGI. DNA for the CDR3: TGTGCCAGCAGTTTATGGAGGGCCTCTAAAGCTTTCTTT. Its protein product is CASSLWRASKAFF.

CDR3 DNA sequence: TGTGCCAGCAGCTTAACCGGGACTAGCGACAGACTCTACAATGAGCAGTTCTTC. Amino acids: CASSLTGTSDRLYNEQFF. This chain connects TRBV7-9 to TRBJ2-1, with 10 bases that match TRBD2. The V gene's germline CDR1 is SEHNR and CDR2 FQNEAQ (reference sequence). The J segment lost 3 bases and the V segment lost 2 bases, leaving 10 bases of the junction unmatched. This CDR3 spans 18 amino acids.

A remark on this clonotype: The junction differs from germline at one of its ends, possibly a read error. V and J are TRBV28 and TRBJ2-7; D perhaps matches TRBD1 (6 bases). This CDR3 has 15 residues. Germline V CDR1 and CDR2: MDHEN, SYDVKM. CDR3 nucleotide sequence: TGTACCAGCAGTCCAACCGGGACAAAGCCCTACGAGCAGTACTTC. It encodes CTSSPTGTKPYEQYF.

This clonotype came up a few times. This sequence joins TRBV12-3 or TRBV12-4 and TRBJ1-5; no firm D call. This CDR3 spans 13 amino acids. CDR3 in amino acids: CVSSLVADQPQHF. Written as DNA, the CDR3 is TGTGTCAGTAGTTTAGTGGCAGACCAGCCCCAGCATTTT.

This clonotype has only one observation. Compared with germline, one end of the junction differs, possibly owing to a read error. The V and J genes are TRBV7-9 and TRBJ2-1, with 8 bases that match TRBD2. The CDR3 covers 15 residues. Germline V gene data show CDR1 as SEHNR and CDR2 as FQNEAQ (reference sequence). In DNA, the CDR3 is TGCGCTAACACCTTCAGCGGGGGCTCCTACAATGAGCAGTTCTTC. Translating gives CANTFSGGSYNEQFF. Full variable domain (outside the CDR3, taken from reference TRBV7-9 and TRBJ2-1): DTGVSQNPRHKITKRGQNVTFRCDPISEHNRLYWYRQTLGQGPEFLTYFQNEAQLEKSRLLSDRFSAERPKGSFSTLEIQRTEQGDSAMYLCANTFSGGSYNEQFFGPGTRLTVL.

This clonotype was seen a few times. V and J are TRBV11-2 and TRBJ2-7; no clear D gene. This CDR3 contains 14 residues. From germline, CDR1 is SGHAT and CDR2 FQNNGV. The V end lost 3 bases, the J end lost 5 bases, and 14 bases lay between the germline ends. CDR3 sequence (DNA): TGTGCCAGCAGCTTTACTGACACTGCTCACGAGCAGTACTTC. Its translation is CASSFTDTAHEQYF.

To note about this clonotype: It is likely a read error, because the conserved phenylalanine at the end of the CDR3 is missing. The chain is built from TRBV12-3 or TRBV12-4 and TRBJ2-7, with a possible D match to TRBD2 (5 bases). The V end was cut by 9 bases, the J end by 3 bases, with 15 bases between. This CDR3 is 13 amino acids long. Written as DNA, the CDR3 is TGTGCCAGTACCCTACGGGAATACTACGAGCAGTACTAC. Encoded protein: CASTLREYYEQYY.

A word on this clonotype: A much more abundant neighbour one base away suggests this may be a read error. The chain is built from TRBV28 and TRBJ2-7, with D tentatively TRBD2 (6 bases). Germline lookup yields CDR1 MDHEN and CDR2 SYDVKM. Trimming removed 5 bases at V and 2 bases at J, with 16 bases between. The CDR3 totals 15 residues. The CDR3 loop reads CASSQLADSPYEQYF. The DNA of the CDR3 is TGTGCCAGCAGTCAACTAGCTGATTCACCCTACGAGCAGTACTTC.

Turning to this clonotype: Given a much more abundant clone one base away, this may be a read error. The chain combines TRBV5-1 with TRBJ1-1, with 7 nucleotides matching TRBD1. This CDR3 spans 14 amino acids. Germline assignment: CDR1 SGHRS and CDR2 YFSETQ. V gave up 7 bases and J gave up 4 bases; unmatched junction bases: 10. The CDR3 DNA reads TGCGCCAGCCGTAAATGGACAGGTGGCACTGAAGCTTTCTTT. Translating it yields CASRKWTGGTEAFF.

Comment on this clonotype: An end of the junction does not agree with germline; a read error may underlie this. V and J are TRBV7-2 and TRBJ2-7; 7 nucleotides match TRBD2. Germline CDR1 SGHTA, CDR2 FQGNSA. The CDR3 loop spans 15 amino acids. The CDR3 loop reads CASSPRGGRFNERCF. The CDR3, as DNA: TGTGCCAGCAGCCCCCGGGGAGGGCGATTTAACGAGCGGTGCTTC. The full variable domain, its missing parts supplied by reference TRBV7-2 and TRBJ2-7, is GAGVSQSPSNKVTEKGKDVELRCDPISGHTALYWYRQSLGQGLEFLIYFQGNSAPDKSGLPSDRFSAERTGGSVSTLTIQRTQQEDSAVYLCASSPRGGRFNERCFGPGTRLTVT.

This clonotype was counted at least ten times. The chain carries TRBV4-1 and TRBJ2-1; 7 nucleotides line up with TRBD2. CDR1 is MGHRA and CDR2 is YSYEKL in the germline V gene. The CDR3 is made up of 15 amino acids. J gave up 5 bases and V 3 bases, and 7 bases lay outside the gene matches. CDR3 in amino acids: CASSHQRGNNNEQFF. In DNA, the CDR3 is TGCGCCAGCAGCCACCAGCGGGGCAATAACAATGAGCAGTTCTTC.

As for this clonotype: The junction departs from the called germline gene at one end, perhaps through a read error. This rearrangement joins TRBV29-1 to TRBJ2-3, with D perhaps matching TRBD1 or TRBD2 (6 bases each). Germline assignment: CDR1 SQVTM and CDR2 ANQGSEA. The CDR3 runs 14 residues. The CDR3 region is CGVIIGGPPDTQYF. The CDR3 bases are TGCGGCGTTATAATTGGGGGGCCCCCGGATACGCAGTATTTT.

This clonotype was observed at least ten times. The chain couples TRBV4-1 to TRBJ2-3, with a possible D match to TRBD2 (6 bases). Looked up from germline, CDR1 is MGHRA and CDR2 is YSYEKL. V lost 3 bases to trimming and J lost 6 bases, with 16 bases between them. The CDR3 runs 15 residues. Written as DNA, the CDR3 is TGCGCCAGCAGCCAGATCCCTAGCGCGAGCGATACGCAGTATTTT. This sequence encodes CASSQIPSASDTQYF.

The chain has TRBV11-3 and TRBJ1-1, with no clear D. Trimming pared 9 bases from V and 0 bases from J, leaving 11 bases between. Germline CDR1 is SGHNT and CDR2 is YENEEA. The CDR3 has 13 residues. The CDR3 region is CASSLAMNTEAFF. CDR3 in DNA: TGTGCCAGTAGCCTTGCTATGAACACTGAAGCTTTCTTT. The full variable domain, rest sourced from reference TRBV11-3 and TRBJ1-1, is EAGVVQSPRYKIIEKKQPVAFWCNPISGHNTLYWYLQNLGQGPELLIRYENEEAVDDSQLPKDRFSAERLKGVDSTLKIQPAELGDSAVYLCASSLAMNTEAFFGQGTRLTVV.